Detailed here is one TCR beta chain. Its cognate antigen is unknown. These data are taken from a study of CD8 T cells in ankylosing spondylitis. Whole-study findings and limits: CD8+ cells made up the disease-linked clones, which were relatively rare in peripheral blood. A motif in TCR beta, a set of eight highly homologous variants, appeared characteristic of ankylosing spondylitis blood. Reportedly, disease-linked clones are significantly enriched in ankylosing spondylitis patients' matched synovial fluid.

Generation of TCR beta libraries employed quantitative 5'-RACE incorporating molecular barcodes. Each CDR3 protein gets one entry after TCRdb re-called the 5' RACE reads with MiXCR. This table has 800,000 to 900,000 distinct CDR3 sequences, 12% appearing once. Germline lookup yields CDR1 LGHNT and CDR2 FRNRAP. V was pared by 2 bases and J by 3 bases, with 4 bases of the junction left unmatched. The CDR3 extends over 15 amino acids. The clonotype originates from a male donor with ankylosing spondylitis. The chain employs TRBV12-5 and TRBJ2-5; 9 bases agree with TRBD1. The specimen sequenced was blood, either unsorted or a sorted T cell fraction (not recorded which). The CDR3, as DNA: TGTGCTAGTGGTTTGTTCGGGGACAGGGAAGAGACCCAGTACTTC. It specifies CASGLFGDREETQYF. The complete variable domain, with remaining parts taken from reference TRBV12-5 and TRBJ2-5, reads DARVTQTPRHKVTEMGQEVTMRCQPILGHNTVFWYRQTMMQGLELLAYFRNRAPLDDSGMPKDRFSAEMPDATLATLKIQPSEPRDSAVYFCASGLFGDREETQYFGPGTRLLVL.